The rows below give T cell receptor beta chains drawn from one sample of a study of vaccination effects on CD4 cells after COVID-19. TCRdb's table, derived via immunoSEQ multiplex PCR, lists solely in-frame clones and lacks some. The sample shows about 74,000 clones, about 74% of them seen only once. No antigen is known for these receptors. The sample was CD4+ T cells from PBMCs cultured without peptide, taken before COVID-19 vaccination. All receptors derive from a human donor who received a COVID-19 vaccine. CDR3s include the opening cysteine and the closing phenylalanine or tryptophan. Fields, in order: J gene, CDR3 length, V gene, CDR3 protein.

TRBJ2-2 | 16 | TRBV18 | CASSLGQLETTGELFF
TRBJ2-5 | 15 | TRBV5-1 | CASSFGSGNQETQYF
TRBJ1-1 | 13 | TRBV7-3 | CASSRDRNTEAFF
TRBJ2-3 | 18 | TRBV21-1 | CASSKVKAIGGAADTQYF
TRBJ2-1 | 17 | TRBV5-6 | CASSLEARDRVYNEQFF
TRBJ1-1 | 13 | TRBV5-1 | CASSLGQGSEAFF
TRBJ2-6 | 15 | TRBV4-3 | CASSQERAGANVLTF
TRBJ1-2 | 13 | TRBV4-1 | CASSQPLTDSYTF
TRBJ1-4 | 14 | TRBV5-1 | CASSEGLPGEKLFF
TRBJ1-3 | 15 | TRBV6-5 | CASSVVFGSGNTIYF
TRBJ1-6 | 14 | TRBV5-6 | CASSQGQGASPLHF
TRBJ1-3 | 15 | TRBV5-1 | CASSLTGAAGNTIYF
TRBJ2-5 | 17 | TRBV7-3 | CASSRGTSGGPQETQYF
TRBJ1-6 | 13 | TRBV12-3/TRBV12-4 | CASSFDLNSPLHF
TRBJ1-2 | 14 | TRBV5-1 | CASSLDQGRYGYTF
TRBJ2-1 | 13 | TRBV29-1 | CSARQSSYNEQFF
TRBJ1-5 | 15 | TRBV6-2/TRBV6-3 | CASSYSGGNNQPQHF
TRBJ1-2 | 10 | TRBV6-5 | CASWNYGYTF